Sequencing of this T cell receptor beta chain was carried out in a study of shared clonotypes between healthy human individuals. CDR1 and CDR2 from the germline V gene are SGHNT and YYREEE (reference sequence). The CDR3 consists of 14 residues. V lost 5 bases and J lost 6, with 12 bases in between. TCRdb's copy holds only in-frame clones and misses some; the assay was immunoSEQ multiplex PCR. Of roughly 1,600,000 clones in the sample, 98% to 99% were seen once. The sequenced sample was naive CD4+ T cells sorted from blood. Subset described: CD45RA+ positively selected. This chain links TRBV5-4 with TRBJ2-6; the D gene is possibly TRBD2 (6 bases). The receptor comes from a young man in good health. The CDR3 spells CASRDGEAANVLTF. In nucleotides, the CDR3 is TGTGCCAGCAGGGATGGGGAGGCGGCCAACGTCCTGACTTTC.